The 11 T cell receptor beta chains below all came from one sample that was sequenced in a study of T-cell memory formation after mild COVID-19. TCRdb used MiXCR to reprocess the 5' RACE reads, holding one entry per CDR3 protein. The profile shows around 510,000 distinct CDR3 sequences, about a fifth of them singletons. Sequenced sample: PBMCs or a T cell subset sorted from them (not recorded which). These receptors were collected from an adult woman who had mild COVID-19 (a few samples of this study predate the infection). Cell type and time point are not known.

This clonotype was seen only a few times. CDR3 in amino acids: CASSSTRTSSYEQYF. DNA of the CDR3: TGTGCCAGCAGTTCTACACGAACCAGCTCCTACGAGCAGTACTTC. The chain employs TRBV5-5 and TRBJ2-7; D gene uncertain. CDR3 length: 15 amino acids. Germline V gives CDR1 SGHKS, CDR2 YYEKEE (reference sequence). V was pared by 5 bases and J by 0 bases, with 15 bases between.

This clonotype has at least ten counts. This chain joins TRBV5-6 and TRBJ2-1; D not certain. V lost 2 bases, J lost 3 bases, and 9 bases lay in between. The CDR3 has 14 residues. CDR1 and CDR2 from the germline V gene are SGHDT and YYEEEE. CDR3 in amino acids: CASSFLGRYNEQFF. CDR3 sequence (DNA): TGTGCCAGCAGCTTCCTGGGCCGCTACAATGAGCAGTTCTTC.

This clonotype was seen at least ten times. V usage is TRBV7-9 and J usage is TRBJ2-7, with D unclear. Germline assignment: CDR1 SEHNR and CDR2 FQNEAQ (reference sequence). The CDR3 extends over 14 amino acids. The germline V and J ends were trimmed by 0 bases and 2 bases, with 8 bases remaining between them. The CDR3 sequence is CASSLAGPTYEQYF. In nucleotides, the CDR3 is TGTGCCAGCAGCTTAGCCGGGCCCACCTACGAGCAGTACTTC.

This clonotype has only a few counts. The CDR3 spells CAINQIRENTGELFF. The CDR3 DNA reads TGTGCCATCAACCAAATCCGGGAGAACACCGGGGAGCTGTTTTTT. The chain is built from TRBV2 and TRBJ2-2, with D possibly being TRBD2 (5 bases). The CDR3 totals 15 residues. Deletions cut 10 bases from V and 1 base from J, with 16 bases between. Germline V gene data show CDR1 as SNHLY and CDR2 as FYNNEI.

This clonotype was counted only a few times. The chain links TRBV5-1 to TRBJ2-3; 8 bases match TRBD2. CDR1 and CDR2 (germline): SGHRS, YFSETQ. The CDR3 contains 16 residues. Trimming removed 0 bases from V and 3 bases from J; junction bases left unmatched: 6. The CDR3 region has the DNA TGCGCCAGCAGCTTGGGAGGCCTAGCGGGTACAGATACGCAGTATTTT. Translating gives CASSLGGLAGTDTQYF.

The table lists this clonotype with a few counts. The gene calls are TRBV7-4 and TRBJ1-5, with no clear D. Trimming stripped 2 bases from V and 0 bases from J, with 14 bases between. The CDR3 runs to 17 residues. Per germline, CDR1 SGHVT and CDR2 SQSDAQ. CDR3 loop: CASSLNPQAYSNQPQHF. The CDR3 nucleotides read TGTGCCAGCAGCTTAAATCCCCAGGCTTATAGCAATCAGCCCCAGCATTTT.

This clonotype was seen a few times. This rearrangement joins TRBV19 to TRBJ1-1, with no clear D. This CDR3 comprises 13 residues. CDR1 is LNHDA and CDR2 is SQIVND in the germline V gene (reference sequence). The germline V and J ends were trimmed by 9 bases and 1 base, with 12 bases remaining between them. CDR3: CASGKAGNTEAFF. The CDR3 DNA follows: TGTGCCAGCGGGAAAGCAGGGAACACTGAAGCTTTCTTT. The full variable domain, in which reference TRBV19 and TRBJ1-1 provide the parts outside the CDR3, is DGGITQSPKYLFRKEGQNVTLSCEQNLNHDAMYWYRQDPGQGLRLIYYSQIVNDFQKGDIAEGYSVSREKKESFPLTVTSAQKNPTAFYLCASGKAGNTEAFFGQGTRLTVV.

This clonotype was seen more than once but under ten times. The chain uses TRBV5-1 and TRBJ1-2, with D unclear. This CDR3 contains 16 residues. The V gene lost 4 bases and the J gene lost 3 bases, with 19 bases spanning the gap. Per the germline V gene, CDR1 is SGHRS and CDR2 is YFSETQ. The CDR3 DNA reads as TGCGCCAGCAGCCAAAGGGAGAACTCGGGAGACTATGGCTACACCTTC. Its protein is CASSQRENSGDYGYTF.

This clonotype was seen repeatedly, ten times or more. The chain combines TRBV10-3 with TRBJ2-7; 11 bases are shared with TRBD1. The trim removed 8 bases at V and 3 bases at J, leaving 6 bases unmatched. The CDR3 covers 14 residues. Germline V gene sequence: CDR1 ENHRY, CDR2 SYGVKD. CDR3 sequence (DNA): TGTGCCATCGGGGTCGGGACAGGGGGCTACGAGCAGTACTTC. Amino acid sequence: CAIGVGTGGYEQYF.

The chain has TRBV12-3 or TRBV12-4 and TRBJ1-1; D gene ambiguous. The CDR3 length is 13 residues. The germline V and J ends were trimmed by 6 bases and 7 bases, with 15 bases remaining between them. The CDR3 sequence is CASSLAYWGEAFF. CDR3 sequence (DNA): TGTGCCAGCAGCCTGGCCTACTGGGGTGAAGCTTTCTTT.

J is TRBJ2-5 and V is TRBV27, with D maybe TRBD2 (5 bases). The CDR3 is 12 residues long. V lost 5 bases to trimming and J lost 3 bases, with 7 bases between them. CDR1 is MNHEY and CDR2 is SMNVEV in the germline V gene (reference sequence). CDR3 region: CASSAREETQYF. CDR3 bases: TGTGCCAGCAGTGCGAGGGAAGAGACCCAGTACTTC.